The 14 T cell receptor beta chains below all came from one sample that was sequenced in a study of blood T cell repertoires in COVID-19. Produced via immunoSEQ multiplex PCR; TCRdb's table is partial and in-frame only. The sample holds under 130,000 clones; roughly 84% are singletons and the top ten take roughly 6.2%. The sample consisted of peripheral blood. These receptor sequences come from a human donor in a cohort sampled during active COVID-19.

This clone was detected only a few times. This rearrangement joins TRBV19 to TRBJ2-2; unclear D gene. CDR3 length: 14 residues. Germline V gives CDR1 LNHDA, CDR2 SQIVND (reference sequence). Trimming pared 5 bases from V and 3 bases from J, leaving 10 bases between. The CDR3 reads CASSPRYDTGELFF. DNA for the CDR3: TGTGCCAGTAGTCCTAGGTACGACACCGGGGAGCTGTTTTTT.

The chain links TRBV7-9 to TRBJ2-2; 7 nucleotides line up with TRBD2. The germline V gene has CDR1 SEHNR and CDR2 FQNEAQ (reference sequence). Unmatched junction bases numbered 9, after V lost 1 base and J lost 1 base. The CDR3 spans 18 residues. The CDR3 reads CASSLGLAVVRNTGELFF. CDR3 bases: TGTGCCAGCAGCTTAGGTCTAGCGGTGGTACGGAACACCGGGGAGCTGTTTTTT.

The chain couples TRBV7-2 to TRBJ2-2, with 10 bases fitting TRBD2. V shed 4 bases and J 6 bases; nucleotides not matched to a gene: 5. The CDR3 sequence is 15 residues long. From germline, CDR1 is SGHTA and CDR2 FQGNSA. The CDR3 sequence is CASSSSSGSSGELFF. The CDR3 DNA sequence: TGTGCCAGCAGCTCCTCTAGCGGGAGCTCCGGGGAGCTGTTTTTT.

This chain uses TRBV28 with TRBJ1-2; no clear D. The CDR3 has 12 residues. Germline CDR1 is MDHEN and CDR2 is SYDVKM. V lost 2 bases and J lost 6, with 7 bases in between. The CDR3 protein is CASSLGTHGYTF. The CDR3 DNA is TGTGCCAGCAGTTTAGGCACGCATGGCTACACCTTC.

The chain has TRBV6-6 and TRBJ2-5; D call uncertain. This CDR3 is 14 amino acids long. The ends were cut back, 0 bases at V and 3 bases at J, with 8 bases in the middle. Per the germline V gene, CDR1 is MNHNY and CDR2 is SVGAGI (reference sequence). The CDR3 region is CASSYSSAEETQYF. The CDR3 DNA sequence: TGTGCCAGCAGTTACTCGTCTGCGGAAGAGACCCAGTACTTC.

The chain couples TRBV6-5 to TRBJ1-5; tentative D call: TRBD1 (5 bases). The V and J ends lost 7 bases and 1 base respectively, with 8 bases between them. This CDR3 region has 13 residues. Germline V gene sequence: CDR1 MNHEY, CDR2 SVGAGI. The CDR3 reads CASTRGSNQPQHF. The CDR3 nucleotides are TGTGCCAGCACCCGGGGGAGCAATCAGCCCCAGCATTTT.

This clone has a handful of counts. This chain joins TRBV2 and TRBJ1-6; TRBD1 is a possible D gene (6 bases). With 5 bases removed from V and 8 bases from J, the gap between germline ends came to 13 bases. The germline gives CDR1 SNHLY, CDR2 FYNNEI. The CDR3 is 14 residues long. CDR3 DNA sequence: TGTGCCAGCAGTTTACAGGGTGGCTATTCACCCCTCCACTTT. Translating gives CASSLQGGYSPLHF.

The chain is built from TRBV24-1 and TRBJ2-2, with D possibly TRBD1 on 6 matching bases. The V gene lost 4 bases and the J gene lost 9 bases, with 20 bases spanning the gap. Germline-derived CDR1 and CDR2 are KGHDR and SFDVKD. This CDR3 is 16 amino acids long. CDR3 nucleotide sequence: TGTGCCACCAGTGACCACCCGGGACAACTACACCGGGAGCTGTTTTTT. Encoded protein: CATSDHPGQLHRELFF.

The V gene is TRBV5-1, the J gene TRBJ1-2, with 11 bases that match TRBD1. The CDR3 is 14 residues long. Germline V gene sequence: CDR1 SGHRS, CDR2 YFSETQ. V trimming: 6 bases; J trimming: 6 bases; junction bases outside the gene matches: 7. The CDR3 loop is CASTRTGGADGYTF. CDR3 sequence (DNA): TGCGCCAGCACCAGGACAGGGGGCGCGGATGGCTACACCTTC.

The chain uses TRBV12-3 or TRBV12-4 and TRBJ2-7, with unresolved D. Trimming removed 5 bases at V and 1 base at J, with 9 bases between. The CDR3 is 13 amino acids. CDR3 region: CASSPAESYEQYF. The CDR3 nucleotides are TGTGCCAGCAGTCCCGCGGAATCCTACGAGCAGTACTTC.

This chain links TRBV5-4 with TRBJ2-5; TRBD2 might be the D (5 bases). The CDR3 is 16 amino acids. V was clipped by 1 base and J by 4 bases, with 17 bases between them. Germline lookup yields CDR1 SGHNT and CDR2 YYREEE (reference sequence). CDR3 nucleotide sequence: TGTGCCAGCAGCTTGACCCCGGGCCGGAGGCTAGAGACCCAGTACTTC. Its protein product is CASSLTPGRRLETQYF.

CDR3 DNA sequence: TGCAGTGCCAACGGGGAGGAGACCCAGTACTTC. It encodes CSANGEETQYF. V usage is TRBV20-1 and J usage is TRBJ2-5, with D possibly matching TRBD2 (5 bases). Per germline, CDR1 DFQATT and CDR2 SNEGSKA (reference sequence). This CDR3 has 11 residues. Between the trimmed V and J ends, which lost 6 bases and 5 bases, there was a span of 10 bases.

The chain links TRBV28 to TRBJ2-7; possible D gene TRBD1, 6 bases. Trimming removed 3 bases from V and 2 bases from J, with 20 bases in between. Germline lookup yields CDR1 MDHEN and CDR2 SYDVKM. The CDR3 extends over 17 amino acids. The chain's CDR3 is CASSFTGIGYGAYEQYF. The DNA for the CDR3 is TGTGCCAGCAGTTTCACAGGGATCGGTTACGGCGCCTACGAGCAGTACTTC.

The chain is built from TRBV6-6 and TRBJ2-3; 12 bases align to TRBD2. The germline V gene has CDR1 MNHNY and CDR2 SVGAGI (reference sequence). J was trimmed by 6 bases and V by 9 bases; bases with no gene match: 10. The CDR3 consists of 15 residues. The DNA for the CDR3 is TGTGCCAGTGAGGGACTAGCGGGCCGCTTTGATACGCAGTATTTT. Residues: CASEGLAGRFDTQYF.